This T cell receptor (beta chain) was identified during a study of T cell clones after liver transplantation. The overall study: Three of the eight recipients were HCV-positive; the rest had non-autoimmune, non-viral transplant indications. Subjects received no induction therapy and standard immunosuppression until randomization at 12-24 months post-transplant.

The table came from immunoSEQ multiplex PCR; TCRdb's copy has only in-frame clones and leaves some out. The table shows roughly 80,000 clones, with roughly 85% occurring only once. CDR3 length equals 14 residues. The J segment lost 6 bases and the V segment lost 6 bases, leaving 10 bases of the junction unmatched. Per germline, CDR1 MNHNY and CDR2 SVGAGI (reference sequence). The sequencing here drew on CD4+ T cells from blood, taken almost 47 months after liver transplant. This chain uses TRBV6-6 with TRBJ1-2; 7 nucleotides line up with TRBD1. The receptor's source is a human patient who received a liver transplant. A subset of T cells may come from the graft donor. CDR3 region: CASRKQGSQDGYTF. The DNA of the CDR3 is TGTGCCAGCAGAAAACAGGGGTCTCAAGATGGCTACACCTTC.